These 13 T cell receptor beta chains originate from one sample sequenced in a study of beta chain features in type 1 diabetes (dated by TCRdb to between 2017 and 2018). The method was the immunoSEQ multiplex PCR assay. The High Capacity cDNA Reverse Transcription Kit was used to reverse transcribe all of the isolated RNA, meaning that expressed TCRB transcripts were what got sequenced. TCRdb took over this immuneACCESS table, retaining in-frame rearrangements with V and J assigned. Such tables are incomplete; in checked studies, under half of the missing clones stem from an unresolved V gene, and the remainder is unexplained. Here the sample has 250,000 to 350,000 clones; 14% occur a single time. Jointly, the top ten make up over 5.5% of the sample. Sequencing was carried out using central memory CD4+ T cells from blood. The source is a man under 40 in good health.

This clone appeared a few times. The genes are TRBV7-9 and TRBJ1-2, with D possibly TRBD1 on 5 matching bases. Germline V lookup: CDR1 SEHNR, CDR2 FQNEAQ (reference sequence). Trimming left V 3 bases short and J 6 bases short, with 11 bases between. The CDR3 totals 13 residues. CDR3 sequence (DNA): TGTGCCAGCAGCTTGGGACGCTCGGATGGCTACACCTTC. Its protein is CASSLGRSDGYTF.

This chain uses TRBV10-3 with TRBJ1-2; D ambiguous. Looked up from germline, CDR1 is ENHRY and CDR2 is SYGVKD. The V and J ends lost 10 bases and 0 bases respectively, with 15 bases between them. This CDR3 is 14 amino acids long. CDR3 sequence: CATKATDANYGYTF. The CDR3 DNA follows: TGTGCCACTAAGGCGACGGACGCTAACTATGGCTACACCTTC.

This clone was found a few times. This chain connects TRBV19 to TRBJ1-6; 7 bases align to TRBD1. Germline lookup yields CDR1 LNHDA and CDR2 SQIVND (reference sequence). V dropped 3 bases and J dropped 6; count of bases not matched to a gene: 11. This CDR3 region has 17 residues. The CDR3 is CASSIGARTGFNSPLHF. In DNA, the CDR3 is TGTGCCAGTAGTATTGGCGCCCGGACAGGATTTAATTCACCCCTCCACTTT.

A few counts support this clone. The chain employs TRBV6-5 and TRBJ2-7, with D tentatively TRBD1 (5 bases). The V gene lost 6 bases and the J gene lost 6 bases, with 9 bases spanning the gap. The CDR3 is 11 amino acids. The germline V gene has CDR1 MNHEY and CDR2 SVGAGI. CDR3 loop: CASRGQIEQYF. The CDR3 DNA sequence: TGTGCCAGCAGAGGACAAATCGAGCAGTACTTC.

This chain joins TRBV15 and TRBJ1-4; 7 positions agree with TRBD1. The V and J ends lost 5 bases and 10 bases, in that order; junction bases with no gene match: 7. Per germline, CDR1 LNHNV and CDR2 YYDKDF (reference sequence). The CDR3 covers 13 residues. This CDR3 is CATSFPGGGKLFF. In DNA form, the CDR3 reads TGTGCCACCAGCTTTCCAGGGGGGGGAAAACTGTTTTTT.

There are many counts of this clone. The J gene is TRBJ2-7, the V gene TRBV19, with D perhaps being TRBD1 or TRBD2 (5 bases each). Germline V gene data show CDR1 as LNHDA and CDR2 as SQIVND (reference sequence). The V and J ends lost 5 bases and 0 bases respectively, with 11 bases between them. CDR3 length: 14 residues. The CDR3 DNA reads TGTGCCAGTAGTTCCCGGGACGGCTCCTACGAGCAGTACTTC. Translated: CASSSRDGSYEQYF.

Ten or more counts support this clone. This chain uses TRBV18 with TRBJ2-1; D uncertain. The CDR3 is 14 amino acids. From germline, CDR1 is KGHSH and CDR2 LQKENI. The germline V and J ends were trimmed by 2 bases and 8 bases, with 13 bases remaining between them. CDR3 nucleotide sequence: TGTGCCAGCTCACCAATATTCTTAGCCGATGAGCAGTTCTTC. Translated, it gives CASSPIFLADEQFF.

A few counts support this clone. The gene calls are TRBV4-1 and TRBJ1-2, with D possibly matching TRBD1 (6 bases). The CDR3 has 15 amino acids. V lost 4 bases and J lost 0, with 12 bases in between. Germline V gene lookup returns CDR1 MGHRA and CDR2 YSYEKL. The CDR3, as DNA: TGCGCCAGCAGCCTACAGGGACCAGCTAACTATGGCTACACCTTC. Translation: CASSLQGPANYGYTF.

This chain links TRBV25-1 with TRBJ1-4; D not resolved. CDR1 is MGHDK, CDR2 SYGVNS, per germline. CDR3 length: 14 amino acids. The V end was cut by 3 bases, the J end by 4 bases, with 9 bases between. The CDR3 region has the DNA TGTGCCAGCAGTGACCGGGTCCTTAATGAAAAACTGTTTTTT. Translating it yields CASSDRVLNEKLFF.

This chain uses TRBV7-2 with TRBJ2-5; TRBD2 agrees at 7 bases. The CDR3 is 15 residues long. Germline values: CDR1 SGHTA, CDR2 FQGNSA. V shed 3 bases and J 2 bases; nucleotides not matched to a gene: 6. The chain's CDR3 is CASSLPKAGQETQYF. CDR3 coding DNA: TGTGCCAGCAGCTTGCCCAAAGCGGGACAAGAGACCCAGTACTTC.

In this sample, this clone turned up many times. This chain joins TRBV2 and TRBJ1-1; 10 nucleotides match TRBD1. V trimming: 7 bases; J trimming: 3 bases; junction bases outside the gene matches: 2. This CDR3 is 13 amino acids long. Germline-derived CDR1 and CDR2 are SNHLY and FYNNEI. CDR3 DNA sequence: TGTGCCAGCAAAGGGACAGGGGACACTGAAGCTTTCTTT. This sequence encodes CASKGTGDTEAFF.

The rearrangement links TRBV7-9 to TRBJ1-2, with unresolved D. The length of the CDR3 is 11 residues. The germline V gene encodes CDR1 SEHNR and CDR2 FQNEAQ (reference sequence). V shed 5 bases and J shed 5 bases, with 6 bases lying between them. The CDR3 DNA follows: TGTGCCAGCAGCCTTATATATGGCTACACCTTC. It specifies CASSLIYGYTF.

This chain joins TRBV4-2 and TRBJ2-5, with 11 bases lining up with TRBD2. CDR3 length: 16 amino acids. The V segment lost 1 base and the J segment 4 bases; nucleotides outside the gene matches: 5. The V gene's germline CDR1 is LGHNA and CDR2 YNFKEQ. DNA for the CDR3: TGTGCCAGCAGCCAAGGGGTTAGCGGGGGGGCAGAGACCCAGTACTTC. Its translation is CASSQGVSGGAETQYF.